These 28 T cell receptor beta chains came from one sample sequenced in a study of blood T cell repertoires in COVID-19. TCRdb's table, derived via immunoSEQ multiplex PCR, lists solely in-frame clones and lacks some. The sample yields 160,000 or so clones, roughly 90% seen once. Material for sequencing was peripheral blood. The receptors originated from a woman in her 70s with acute or convalescent COVID-19.

The chain links TRBV4-2 to TRBJ1-2; 8 bases map to TRBD1. The CDR3 has 15 residues. J was trimmed by 3 bases and V by 0 bases; bases with no gene match: 3. The germline V gene encodes CDR1 LGHNA and CDR2 YNFKEQ. The CDR3 sequence is CASSQDPGQDYGYTF. The CDR3 nucleotides are TGTGCCAGCAGCCAAGACCCGGGACAGGACTATGGCTACACCTTC.

The sample holds one count of this clone. The V call is TRBV29-1, the J call TRBJ2-1; perhaps TRBD1 as D (5 bases). Germline V gene data show CDR1 as SQVTM and CDR2 as ANQGSEA. V was cut by 5 bases and J by 4 bases, with 9 bases left in between. This CDR3 has 12 amino acids. This CDR3 is CSVKSGYNEQFF. The DNA of the CDR3 is TGCAGCGTTAAGTCAGGGTACAATGAGCAGTTCTTC.

The J gene is TRBJ1-1, the V gene TRBV3-1 (or the pseudogene TRBV3-2); maybe TRBD1 (5 bases). The length of the CDR3 is 14 residues. Germline V gene sequence: CDR1 LGHDT, CDR2 YNNKEL (reference sequence). The V and J ends lost 1 base and 6 bases respectively, with 12 bases between them. The CDR3 DNA is TGTGCCAGCAGCCAAGCGGCAGGGCTTTCTGAAGCTTTCTTT. It encodes CASSQAAGLSEAFF.

This chain joins TRBV5-1 and TRBJ1-4; D gene ambiguous. Trimming left V 7 bases short and J 0 bases short, with 13 bases between. CDR1 and CDR2 from the germline V gene are SGHRS and YFSETQ. The CDR3 is 15 amino acids. The CDR3 reads CASAASQPTNEKLFF. As DNA, the CDR3 is TGCGCCAGCGCCGCCTCACAGCCAACTAATGAAAAACTGTTTTTT.

The chain carries TRBV4-2 and TRBJ2-7; 13 nucleotides match TRBD2. CDR3 length: 17 amino acids. Germline CDR1 LGHNA, CDR2 YNFKEQ. The trim removed 0 bases at V and 2 bases at J, leaving 4 bases unmatched. The CDR3 here is CASSQDPTSGGPYEQYF. The CDR3 coding sequence is TGTGCCAGCAGCCAAGACCCGACTAGCGGGGGGCCCTACGAGCAGTACTTC.

V and J are TRBV7-9 and TRBJ2-2; 7 bases are a match to TRBD2. Per the germline V gene, CDR1 is SEHNR and CDR2 is FQNEAQ (reference sequence). V gave up 5 bases and J gave up 7 bases; unmatched junction bases: 7. The CDR3 consists of 14 residues. This CDR3 reads CASSLSGVIGELFF. DNA for the CDR3: TGTGCCAGCAGCCTGAGCGGGGTGATCGGGGAGCTGTTTTTT.

The chain employs TRBV7-3 and TRBJ2-3; TRBD2 might be the D (6 bases). Germline CDR1 reads SGHTA; CDR2 reads FQGTGA. This CDR3 comprises 15 residues. Trimming left V 5 bases short and J 4 bases short, with 16 bases between. This chain's CDR3 is CASSPHGSLADTQYF. The CDR3 nucleotides are TGTGCCAGCAGCCCCCACGGGAGTTTGGCAGATACGCAGTATTTT.

The chain has TRBV19 and TRBJ2-3, with TRBD2 matching 10 bases. Germline V lookup: CDR1 LNHDA, CDR2 SQIVND (reference sequence). The trim removed 3 bases at V and 2 bases at J, leaving 11 bases unmatched. This CDR3 comprises 18 residues. DNA of the CDR3: TGTGCCAGTAGTATGGGCTGGGGAGCGGGAGGGCCCACAGATACGCAGTATTTT. Translated: CASSMGWGAGGPTDTQYF.

V and J are TRBV7-2 and TRBJ2-3, with a possible D match to TRBD1 (5 bases). Trimming took off 8 bases at V and 11 bases at J, with 20 bases between the two ends. Germline CDR1 and CDR2: SGHTA and FQGNSA. The CDR3 is made up of 13 amino acids. The DNA for the CDR3 is TGTGCCAGCGGCGTGGTGGGGCACTGGAAGCAGTATTTT. It translates to CASGVVGHWKQYF.

V usage is TRBV18 and J usage is TRBJ2-3; 10 bases line up with TRBD2. Losses at the gene ends were 1 base for V and 4 bases for J; bases not matched to a gene: 5. Germline loops: CDR1 KGHSH, CDR2 LQKENI. CDR3 length: 16 amino acids. This chain's CDR3 is CASSPQVLAGADTQYF. The CDR3 DNA reads as TGTGCCAGCTCACCACAGGTTCTAGCGGGGGCAGATACGCAGTATTTT.

V and J are TRBV6-5 and TRBJ1-2; D is uncertain. The CDR3 has 14 residues. V lost 3 bases to trimming and J lost 6 bases, with 14 bases between them. Germline assignment: CDR1 MNHEY and CDR2 SVGAGI. CDR3 in amino acids: CASSYGWGVDGYTF. In nucleotides, the CDR3 is TGTGCCAGCAGTTATGGGTGGGGAGTTGATGGCTACACCTTC.

The chain has TRBV13 and TRBJ2-3, with TRBD2 matching 11 bases. The CDR3 spans 16 residues. Germline CDR1 and CDR2: PRHDT and FYEKMQ (reference sequence). After removal of 5 bases from V and 0 bases from J, the junction contained 4 bases not matched to a gene. This chain's CDR3 is CASSLRTSGSTDTQYF. DNA for the CDR3: TGTGCCAGCAGCCTAAGGACTAGCGGGAGCACAGATACGCAGTATTTT.

Turning to this clone: Other DNA sequences from this sample encode an identical CDR3 as well. The chain has TRBV6-2 or TRBV6-3 and TRBJ1-1; D is uncertain. The CDR3 has 12 amino acids. Germline CDR1 and CDR2: MNHEY and SVGEGT. Trimming took 5 bases from V and 2 from J, leaving 6 bases between them. The DNA of the CDR3 is TGTGCCAGCAGTCCCGTCAACACTGAAGCTTTCTTT. Residues: CASSPVNTEAFF.

The V gene is TRBV11-2, the J gene TRBJ1-2; D might be TRBD1 (5 bases). V dropped 4 bases and J dropped 5 bases, with 14 bases sitting between them. Per germline, CDR1 SGHAT and CDR2 FQNNGV. This CDR3 is built from 14 residues. CDR3 amino acids: CASSSGRVLYGYTF. In nucleotides, the CDR3 is TGTGCCAGCAGCTCTGGCAGGGTTCTTTATGGCTACACCTTC. Supplemented by reference TRBV11-2 and TRBJ1-2, the full variable domain reads EAGVAQSPRYKIIEKRQSVAFWCNPISGHATLYWYQQILGQGPKLLIQFQNNGVVDDSQLPKDRFSAERLKGVDSTLKIQPAKLEDSAVYLCASSSGRVLYGYTFGSGTRLTVV.

The chain couples TRBV7-9 to TRBJ2-2; TRBD2 matches at 8 bases. Germline V lookup: CDR1 SEHNR, CDR2 FQNEAQ (reference sequence). Trimming cost V 4 bases and J 3 bases; bases outside gene matches: 7. The CDR3 extends over 16 amino acids. This CDR3 is CASSWGLVVDTGELFF. DNA for the CDR3: TGTGCCAGCAGCTGGGGACTAGTCGTCGACACCGGGGAGCTGTTTTTT.

The table lists this clone with a few counts. The chain recombines TRBV5-5 with TRBJ2-7; weak D call: TRBD1 (6 bases). Trimming took 5 bases from V and 3 from J, leaving 9 bases between them. CDR3 length equals 12 residues. Germline V gene data show CDR1 as SGHKS and CDR2 as YYEKEE (reference sequence). For the CDR3, the DNA is TGTGCCAGCAGTAGGGGGAACTACGAGCAGTACTTC. Its translation: CASSRGNYEQYF. The whole variable domain, filled in from reference TRBV5-5 and TRBJ2-7, reads DAGVTQSPTHLIKTRGQQVTLRCSPISGHKSVSWYQQVLGQGPQFIFQYYEKEERGRGNFPDRFSARQFPNYSSELNVNALLLGDSALYLCASSRGNYEQYFGPGTRLTVT.

This sequence joins TRBV4-2 and TRBJ1-4, with TRBD1 matching over 7 bases. The trim removed 4 bases at V and 0 bases at J, leaving 2 bases unmatched. Per the germline V gene, CDR1 is LGHNA and CDR2 is YNFKEQ. The CDR3 runs 15 residues. This CDR3 reads CASSLDRATNEKLFF. CDR3 coding DNA: TGTGCCAGCAGCCTTGACAGGGCAACTAATGAAAAACTGTTTTTT.

This clone was seen a handful of times. This chain connects TRBV6-5 to TRBJ1-2; possible D gene TRBD1, 6 bases. Trimming left V 7 bases short and J 4 bases short, with 19 bases between. CDR3 length: 15 amino acids. The germline gives CDR1 MNHEY, CDR2 SVGAGI. The CDR3 loop reads CASKGGGPSGYGYTF. The CDR3 coding sequence is TGTGCCAGCAAGGGAGGGGGGCCCTCTGGCTATGGCTACACCTTC.

The chain links TRBV7-2 to TRBJ2-2; D is perhaps TRBD1 (6 bases). Trimming cost V 5 bases and J 8 bases, with 21 bases left between them. The CDR3 sequence is 16 residues long. The V gene's germline CDR1 is SGHTA and CDR2 FQGNSA. The CDR3 region has the DNA TGTGCCAGCAGCAAACGGACAGTTTTATCTATGGGGGAGCTGTTTTTT. It codes for CASSKRTVLSMGELFF.

The V gene is TRBV7-9, the J gene TRBJ1-3, with 10 positions matching TRBD1. The length of the CDR3 is 18 residues. With V trimmed by 5 bases and J by 8 bases, 18 bases remained unmatched. Germline values: CDR1 SEHNR, CDR2 FQNEAQ (reference sequence). The CDR3 sequence is CASSLSPTGGNFADTIYF. As DNA, the CDR3 is TGTGCCAGCAGCCTCAGCCCGACAGGGGGCAACTTCGCGGACACCATATATTTT.

The chain has TRBV30 and TRBJ2-1; TRBD2 is a possible D gene (5 bases). Trimming removed 0 bases from V and 10 bases from J, with 7 bases in between. This CDR3 is 11 amino acids long. Germline assignment: CDR1 GTSNPN and CDR2 SVGIG (reference sequence). The CDR3 reads CAWSVRREQFF. The CDR3 nucleotides read TGTGCCTGGAGTGTTAGGAGGGAGCAGTTCTTC.

The chain is built from TRBV19 and TRBJ2-7; 11 bases match TRBD2. This CDR3 has 14 amino acids. Germline V gives CDR1 LNHDA, CDR2 SQIVND (reference sequence). Trimming removed 6 bases from V and 6 bases from J; junction bases left unmatched: 7. The CDR3 region has the DNA TGTGCCAGTAGCCTAGCGGGAGGTCTGGGCGAGCAGTACTTC. This encodes CASSLAGGLGEQYF.

The chain carries TRBV4-3 and TRBJ1-4; 9 bases line up with TRBD1. V gave up 0 bases and J gave up 7 bases; unmatched junction bases: 9. CDR3 size: 17 residues. Germline CDR1 and CDR2: LGHNA and YSLEER. CDR3 nucleotide sequence: TGCGCCAGCAGCCAAGAGTGGGGACAGGGCCGTGGTGAAAAACTGTTTTTT. Translating gives CASSQEWGQGRGEKLFF.

V usage is TRBV28 and J usage is TRBJ2-3, with 7 bases lining up with TRBD2. Germline CDR1 MDHEN, CDR2 SYDVKM. This CDR3 spans 15 amino acids. V was clipped by 3 bases and J by 0 bases; unmatched bases: 3. CDR3 coding DNA: TGTGCCAGCAGTTTCAGACTAGCCAGCACAGATACGCAGTATTTT. Amino acids: CASSFRLASTDTQYF.

This clone was found a few times. This chain links TRBV7-9 with TRBJ2-4; 10 bases fit TRBD2. Trimming removed 5 bases from V and 3 bases from J; junction bases left unmatched: 7. This CDR3 has 16 amino acids. The germline CDR1 and CDR2 sequences are SEHNR and FQNEAQ (reference sequence). The CDR3 DNA is TGTGCCAGCAGCCCCGCAGCGGGAGGGATCAAAAACATTCAGTACTTC. Protein: CASSPAAGGIKNIQYF.

V is TRBV12-5 and J is TRBJ2-7; D is possibly TRBD2 (5 bases). CDR3 size: 17 residues. Germline-derived CDR1 and CDR2 are LGHNT and FRNRAP. Trimming removed 0 bases at V and 3 bases at J, with 18 bases between. The CDR3 is CASGLVTVGLTIYEQYF. The CDR3 bases are TGTGCTAGTGGTTTGGTAACTGTAGGACTGACGATCTACGAGCAGTACTTC.

The V and J genes are TRBV13 and TRBJ1-4; D gene unclear. Trimming took off 6 bases at V and 8 bases at J, with 19 bases between the two ends. The CDR3 totals 15 residues. Looked up from germline, CDR1 is PRHDT and CDR2 is FYEKMQ (reference sequence). CDR3 sequence: CASSRTGIHVEKLFF. DNA of the CDR3: TGTGCCAGCAGTCGGACCGGGATTCATGTCGAAAAACTGTTTTTT.

The V call is TRBV4-2, the J call TRBJ2-7; D is perhaps TRBD2 (6 bases). This CDR3 has 15 residues. CDR1 LGHNA and CDR2 YNFKEQ come from the germline V gene. V lost 1 base, J lost 2 bases, and 12 bases lay in between. The CDR3 DNA reads TGTGCCAGCAGCCAAGCGGGGGTCAGGACCTACGAGCAGTACTTC. This gives the protein CASSQAGVRTYEQYF.